This T cell receptor (beta chain) was sequenced during a study of Graves' ophthalmopathy and Graves' hyperthyroidism. The CDR3 runs to 13 residues. V lost 3 bases and J 5 bases, leaving 11 bases between the germline ends. Germline loops: CDR1 DFQATT, CDR2 SNEGSKA (reference sequence). Hyperthyroidism was classified as stable if no ophthalmopathy occurred within 18 months of follow-up. The TCR beta CDR3 regions underwent amplification from RNA transcripts. First-round RT-PCR with HTBI primers preceded a second-round multiplex PCR. TCRdb ran MiXCR on the multiplex PCR reads and lists one entry per CDR3 protein. The sample shows hundreds of thousands of distinct CDR3 sequences, over 20% of them seen only once. Whole-study results and caveats: Clonotypes were expanded in thyroid at above 0.001 frequency, and most also appeared in blood.

This clonotype was observed many times. Its antigen is still unknown. The receptor was isolated from a woman aged 18 to 35 with stable Graves' hyperthyroidism. Some clones in this sample may be carry-over from other donors' samples. The rearrangement joins TRBV20-1 to TRBJ1-5; perhaps TRBD1 as D (5 bases). The source material was peripheral blood. The CDR3 loop is CSASTVGDQPQHF. CDR3 DNA sequence: TGCAGTGCTAGCACCGTGGGGGATCAGCCCCAGCATTTT.